Below are 18 T cell receptor beta chains sequenced from a single sample in a study of identical twins. One entry per CDR3 protein results from TCRdb running MiXCR on the 5' RACE reads. Here the sample spans some 500,000 distinct CDR3 sequences, 11% to 15% being singletons. The sample also formed part of further work on yellow fever vaccine responses in identical twins.

Input material: CD4+ T cells sorted from blood. These receptors all stem from a young woman in good health.

Note on this clonotype: A read error may explain this, as a much larger clone is one base away. This chain links TRBV24-1 with TRBJ2-1, with a possible D match to TRBD2 (6 bases). V lost 5 bases to trimming and J lost 10 bases, with 17 bases between them. The germline gives CDR1 KGHDR, CDR2 SFDVKD. The CDR3 consists of 14 residues. The CDR3 sequence: CATSVGGRSWEQFF. CDR3 DNA sequence: TGTGCCACCAGTGTCGGGGGACGGTCGTGGGAGCAGTTCTTC.

This clonotype was picked up a small number of times. The chain is built from TRBV15 and TRBJ2-3, with D maybe TRBD2 (5 bases). The germline V gene encodes CDR1 LNHNV and CDR2 YYDKDF (reference sequence). The CDR3 covers 15 residues. V dropped 5 bases and J dropped 4 bases, with 16 bases sitting between them. CDR3 loop: CATSDLGWEPDTQYF. DNA of the CDR3: TGTGCCACCAGCGATCTGGGGTGGGAGCCAGATACGCAGTATTTT.

The V call is TRBV24-1, the J call TRBJ2-1; D unresolved. Germline V gene lookup returns CDR1 KGHDR and CDR2 SFDVKD. The CDR3 sequence is 14 residues long. Trimming pared 2 bases from V and 0 bases from J, leaving 4 bases between. CDR3 amino acids: CATSDSASYNEQFF. CDR3 nucleotide sequence: TGTGCCACCAGTGATTCCGCCTCCTACAATGAGCAGTTCTTC.

This clonotype was found a few times. The chain uses TRBV10-3 and TRBJ2-6; D might be TRBD1 (7 bases). Germline loops: CDR1 ENHRY, CDR2 SYGVKD. The CDR3 is made up of 17 amino acids. The V gene lost 0 bases and the J gene lost 2 bases, with 11 bases spanning the gap. As DNA, the CDR3 is TGTGCCATCAGTGAGTCGGAGGGGGCGGCTGGGGCCAACGTCCTGACTTTC. Translation: CAISESEGAAGANVLTF.

The rearrangement uses TRBV3-1 and TRBJ2-7; 9 nucleotides match TRBD1. The germline V gene encodes CDR1 LGHDT and CDR2 YNNKEL (reference sequence). The CDR3 sequence is 17 residues long. V was clipped by 4 bases and J by 0 bases; unmatched bases: 10. CDR3 in amino acids: CASSPRGTGLSSYEQYF. CDR3 DNA sequence: TGTGCCAGCAGCCCCCGAGGGACAGGGTTAAGCTCCTACGAGCAGTACTTC.

The chain joins TRBV7-9 to TRBJ2-6; either TRBD1 or TRBD2 may fit D (6 bases each). CDR1 SEHNR and CDR2 FQNEAQ come from the germline V gene (reference sequence). This CDR3 is built from 16 residues. The V end lost 1 base, the J end lost 0 bases, and 7 bases lay between the germline ends. In nucleotides, the CDR3 is TGTGCCAGCAGCTTAGGGGGGGCCTCTGGGGCCAACGTCCTGACTTTC. It specifies CASSLGGASGANVLTF.

J is TRBJ2-2 and V is TRBV12-3 or TRBV12-4; D is perhaps TRBD1 (5 bases). V was clipped by 6 bases and J by 3 bases, with 14 bases between them. The CDR3 has 15 residues. CDR3 region: CASSLSRGDTGELFF. CDR3 in DNA: TGTGCCAGCAGCCTCTCTAGGGGCGACACCGGGGAGCTGTTTTTT.

This clonotype appeared a few times. The V and J genes are TRBV5-1 and TRBJ2-7; 7 nucleotides align to TRBD2. The ends lost 1 base at V and 4 bases at J; junction bases unmatched: 11. The CDR3 is 16 amino acids. The V gene's germline CDR1 is SGHRS and CDR2 YFSETQ. CDR3 region: CASSLREESARYEQYF. The CDR3 DNA is TGCGCCAGCAGCTTGCGGGAGGAGAGTGCCAGGTACGAGCAGTACTTC. Looking up the rest from reference TRBV5-1 and TRBJ2-7 gives the full variable domain: KAGVTQTPRYLIKTRGQQVTLSCSPISGHRSVSWYQQTPGQGLQFLFEYFSETQRNKGNFPGRFSGRQFSNSRSEMNVSTLELGDSALYLCASSLREESARYEQYFGPGTRLTVT.

This clonotype occurred a few times. V usage is TRBV27 and J usage is TRBJ2-5; D may be TRBD2 (5 bases). Trimming took off 3 bases at V and 0 bases at J, with 14 bases between the two ends. Per the germline V gene, CDR1 is MNHEY and CDR2 is SMNVEV (reference sequence). CDR3 length equals 16 residues. The CDR3 DNA follows: TGTGCCAGCAGTTTGACCTGGGCGGGTTACCAAGAGACCCAGTACTTC. The encoded protein is CASSLTWAGYQETQYF.

This clonotype turned up a few times. V gene TRBV12-3 or TRBV12-4 combines with J gene TRBJ2-1; 11 nucleotides agree with TRBD1. The V segment lost 6 bases and the J segment 0 bases; nucleotides outside the gene matches: 16. The CDR3 totals 20 residues. The CDR3 bases are TGTGCCAGCAGACCTACGGGACAGGGGGAAAAACCGAGCTCCTACAATGAGCAGTTCTTC. It translates to CASRPTGQGEKPSSYNEQFF.

The V call is TRBV5-1, the J call TRBJ2-7; 10 bases match TRBD2. The CDR3 has 16 residues. Germline assignment: CDR1 SGHRS and CDR2 YFSETQ. V shed 6 bases, J shed 2 bases, and the junction held 11 bases outside the gene matches. The DNA for the CDR3 is TGCGCCAGCACTACCCAAGCAGCGGGAGGGCCCTACGAGCAGTACTTC. It is translated as CASTTQAAGGPYEQYF.

The chain links TRBV12-5 to TRBJ2-5; D may be TRBD1 or TRBD2 (6 bases each). From germline, CDR1 is LGHNT and CDR2 FRNRAP. With 7 bases removed from V and 14 bases from J, the gap between germline ends came to 17 bases. The CDR3 loop spans 11 amino acids. CDR3: CASEGGLLTYF. The CDR3 nucleotides read TGTGCTAGTGAGGGGGGCCTCTTAACTTACTTC. The full variable domain, completed using reference TRBV12-5 and TRBJ2-5, is DARVTQTPRHKVTEMGQEVTMRCQPILGHNTVFWYRQTMMQGLELLAYFRNRAPLDDSGMPKDRFSAEMPDATLATLKIQPSEPRDSAVYFCASEGGLLTYFGPGTRLLVL.

The chain has TRBV18 and TRBJ2-1; 7 bases align to TRBD1. Unmatched junction bases numbered 11, after V lost 3 bases and J lost 0 bases. The CDR3 contains 18 residues. CDR1 is KGHSH and CDR2 is LQKENI in the germline V gene. CDR3 sequence reads: CASSPLETGPPSYNEQFF. The DNA for the CDR3 is TGTGCCAGCTCACCGTTAGAGACAGGGCCCCCCTCCTACAATGAGCAGTTCTTC.

This clonotype appeared a few times. V and J are TRBV6-4 and TRBJ2-1; 13 bases fit TRBD2. The CDR3 loop spans 22 amino acids. CDR1 and CDR2 from the germline V gene are MRHNA and SNTAGT. V lost 3 bases, J lost 0 bases, and 17 bases stayed unmatched. DNA of the CDR3: TGTGCCAGCAGTGAGTCACTGAAAAGGACTAGCGGGGGAGCGAGCTCCTACAATGAGCAGTTCTTC. The encoded protein is CASSESLKRTSGGASSYNEQFF.

This clonotype was seen only a few times. The chain joins TRBV7-2 to TRBJ2-7, with TRBD1 as a possible D gene (6 bases). The ends were cut back, 1 base at V and 6 bases at J, with 16 bases in the middle. The CDR3 totals 15 residues. CDR1 and CDR2 from the germline V gene are SGHTA and FQGNSA. The CDR3 DNA is TGTGCCAGCAGCTTAGACGGCTCAGGGGCTCGCGAGCAGTACTTC. Translating it yields CASSLDGSGAREQYF.

This clonotype was observed a few times. The CDR3 DNA follows: TGTGCCAGCAGTTTATTCAAAGCGGGAGCCGGGGAGCTGTTTTTT. As protein: CASSLFKAGAGELFF. The V and J genes are TRBV12-3 or TRBV12-4 and TRBJ2-2; TRBD2 agrees at 8 bases. The CDR3 sequence is 15 residues long. The J segment lost 6 bases and the V segment lost 2 bases, leaving 5 bases of the junction unmatched.

CDR3 DNA: TGTGCCAGCACCCCATACCGAGAAGCCGGGGAGCTGTTTTTT. Translated, it gives CASTPYREAGELFF. The V call is TRBV9, the J call TRBJ2-2; D remains unclear. Germline-derived CDR1 and CDR2 are SGDLS and YYNGEE. The CDR3 length is 14 residues. The V end lost 6 bases, the J end lost 6 bases, and 15 bases lay between the germline ends. The full variable domain, in which reference TRBV9 and TRBJ2-2 provide the parts outside the CDR3, is DSGVTQTPKHLITATGQRVTLRCSPRSGDLSVYWYQQSLDQGLQFLIQYYNGEERAKGNILERFSAQQFPDLHSELNLSSLELGDSALYFCASTPYREAGELFFGEGSRLTVL.

The CDR3 coding sequence is TGTGCCAGCGCTGAGGGGGGAGTGGACACCGGGGAGCTGTTTTTT. Amino acids: CASAEGGVDTGELFF. The chain is built from TRBV6-2 or TRBV6-3 and TRBJ2-2; D may correspond to TRBD1 or TRBD2 (6 bases each). Per germline, CDR1 MNHEY and CDR2 SVGEGT. This CDR3 is 15 amino acids long. V lost 8 bases, J lost 3 bases, and 16 bases lay in between.